A single sample gave rise to the 5 T cell receptor beta chains below, sequenced in a study of cytomegalovirus exposure and HLA in healthy donors. PCR involved 60 Vbeta and 13 Jbeta primers. Sequencing used immunoSEQ multiplex PCR; TCRdb keeps in-frame clones, though not all of them. The table shows fewer than 110,000 clones, with 65% to 80% occurring only once. Material for sequencing was PBMCs. The source is a woman between 18 and 29 years old in good health and CMV-seropositive.

Concerning this clone itself: This CDR3 is also generated by other DNA sequences in the sample. The chain employs TRBV5-1 and TRBJ1-1; 9 bases align to TRBD1. Germline loops: CDR1 SGHRS, CDR2 YFSETQ. The length of the CDR3 is 14 residues. The V and J ends lost 3 bases and 6 bases, in that order; junction bases with no gene match: 6. The CDR3 DNA sequence: TGCGCCAGCAGCTCCGGGACAGGGTTGCCTGAAGCTTTCTTT. This codes for CASSSGTGLPEAFF.

The V call is TRBV10-1, the J call TRBJ2-4, with no clear D. The germline V and J ends were trimmed by 0 bases and 9 bases, with 15 bases remaining between them. The germline V gene has CDR1 WNHNN and CDR2 SYGVQD (reference sequence). The CDR3 is 15 amino acids. The CDR3 region has the DNA TGCGCCAGCAGTGAGTCAAAGAGCCTCGGCGGCATTCAGTACTTC. Protein product: CASSESKSLGGIQYF.

The chain recombines TRBV6-6 with TRBJ1-2; D is possibly TRBD1 (5 bases). Per germline, CDR1 MNHNY and CDR2 SVGAGI (reference sequence). V lost 0 bases, J lost 6 bases, and 14 bases lay in between. The CDR3 loop spans 15 amino acids. CDR3 in DNA: TGTGCCAGCAGTTACTCGGAGGCGGGACTTGATGGCTACACCTTC. Its translation: CASSYSEAGLDGYTF.

This chain connects TRBV19 to TRBJ2-3; a weak D match, TRBD2 (6 bases). Germline V lookup: CDR1 LNHDA, CDR2 SQIVND (reference sequence). V lost 7 bases and J lost 4, with 15 bases in between. The CDR3 totals 14 residues. The CDR3 protein is CASKERVRADTQYF. CDR3 sequence (DNA): TGTGCCAGTAAGGAGCGGGTTCGGGCAGATACGCAGTATTTT.

This chain uses TRBV5-1 with TRBJ2-7; TRBD2 matches 12 bases. V lost 4 bases and J lost 6; bases outside the gene matches: 5. Germline CDR1 and CDR2: SGHRS and YFSETQ. There are 14 residues in the CDR3. In DNA, the CDR3 is TGCGCCAGCAGCCTCGAACTAGCGGGAGGCGAGCAGTACTTC. Its translation: CASSLELAGGEQYF.